These 7 T cell receptor beta chains were all obtained from the same sample, sequenced in a study of T cell responses to AZD1222 COVID-19 vaccine. TCRdb keeps only in-frame clones here, not all; method: immunoSEQ multiplex PCR. The top ten hold approximately 1.6% of the sample, which has some 150,000 clones, around 90% seen once. The input for sequencing was peripheral blood, taken on day 0 of AZD1222 vaccination. The receptors were sampled from an adult in good health.

The chain links TRBV20-1 to TRBJ2-1; D is perhaps TRBD2 (5 bases). Germline lookup yields CDR1 DFQATT and CDR2 SNEGSKA (reference sequence). This CDR3 region has 13 residues. Trimming removed 3 bases from V and 3 bases from J, with 9 bases in between. The CDR3 bases are TGCAGTGCTAGTCTTAGCGTCTACAATGAGCAGTTCTTC. Protein: CSASLSVYNEQFF.

The rearrangement uses TRBV7-6 and TRBJ2-1; 7 bases are a match to TRBD1. Germline V gives CDR1 SGHVS, CDR2 FNYEAQ. The trim removed 1 base at V and 4 bases at J, leaving 16 bases unmatched. This CDR3 spans 19 amino acids. The DNA of the CDR3 is TGTGCCAGCAGCTTAGAGGGGCCGGCGACGGACAGGTGGTACAATGAGCAGTTCTTC. It encodes CASSLEGPATDRWYNEQFF. The variable domain in full, completed from reference TRBV7-6 and TRBJ2-1, reads GAGVSQSPRYKVTKRGQDVALRCDPISGHVSLYWYRQALGQGPEFLTYFNYEAQQDKSGLPNDRFSAERPEGSISTLTIQRTEQRDSAMYRCASSLEGPATDRWYNEQFFGPGTRLTVL.

This chain joins TRBV27 and TRBJ1-1; D not certain. This CDR3 has 13 amino acids. Trimming shortened V by 2 bases and J by 3 bases, and 7 bases separated the two germline ends. CDR1 is MNHEY and CDR2 is SMNVEV in the germline V gene (reference sequence). The CDR3 reads CASSLMRDTEAFF. In DNA form, the CDR3 reads TGTGCCAGCAGTTTAATGAGGGACACTGAAGCTTTCTTT.

This rearrangement joins TRBV10-3 to TRBJ2-1; the D gene is possibly TRBD2 (6 bases). Germline V gene data show CDR1 as ENHRY and CDR2 as SYGVKD. This CDR3 contains 13 residues. Trimming shortened V by 8 bases and J by 4 bases, and 12 bases separated the two germline ends. The CDR3 DNA sequence: TGTGCCATCCGGCAGGGAGGTTACAATGAGCAGTTCTTC. Amino acid sequence: CAIRQGGYNEQFF.

This sequence joins TRBV7-9 and TRBJ1-1; perhaps TRBD1 as D (6 bases). The V and J ends lost 4 bases and 1 base respectively, with 10 bases between them. Germline lookup yields CDR1 SEHNR and CDR2 FQNEAQ (reference sequence). The CDR3 is 14 amino acids. CDR3 protein: CASSSDRRNTEAFF. CDR3 bases: TGTGCCAGCAGCTCCGACAGGAGGAACACTGAAGCTTTCTTT.

This clone was counted once. This rearrangement joins TRBV7-9 to TRBJ1-1; D unresolved. Germline V gene data show CDR1 as SEHNR and CDR2 as FQNEAQ (reference sequence). V was pared by 2 bases and J by 8 bases, with 9 bases between. The CDR3 consists of 12 residues. The CDR3 nucleotides read TGTGCCAGCAGCTTACCACGACAAGAAGCTTTCTTT. Translation: CASSLPRQEAFF.

A single count supports this clone. The rearrangement uses TRBV6-6 and TRBJ2-7; 9 bases agree with TRBD1. The junction had 17 bases not matched to a gene; V was cut back by 5 bases and J by 6 bases. Per the germline V gene, CDR1 is MNHNY and CDR2 is SVGAGI (reference sequence). The CDR3 has 17 amino acids. CDR3 sequence: CASSLYPTGGQRPEQYV. The CDR3 nucleotides read TGTGCCAGCAGTCTTTATCCCACAGGGGGCCAAAGGCCCGAGCAGTACGTC.